The entry below describes one T cell receptor (beta chain). The antigen is unknown. This record comes from a study of cytomegalovirus exposure and HLA in healthy donors. Whole-study context: HLA-typed donors contributed 65 million to 85 million unique TCRs, which were held in an early data release.

Researchers ran the PCR with 60 Vbeta and 13 Jbeta primers. Assay used: immunoSEQ multiplex PCR; TCRdb lists only in-frame clones, some missing. The data hold over 150,000 clones, with 80% observed a single time. Whole-study results and caveats: Presence/absence analyses assumed roughly uniform sequencing depth across donors. Other equally common chains were less clonally expanded than HLA-associated TCR beta chains, a later analysis showed.

The V gene end was trimmed by 3 bases and the J gene end by 4 bases; junction bases not matched to a gene: 4. The V gene's germline CDR1 is SGHVS and CDR2 FQNEAQ. This CDR3 has 14 residues. The chain is built from TRBV7-8 and TRBJ1-1; TRBD1 agrees at 8 bases. Source material: PBMCs. The clonotype comes from a woman aged 50 to 60 in good health and CMV-seronegative. In nucleotides, the CDR3 is TGTGCCAGCAGCTTTCAGGGGGCATCCACTGAAGCTTTCTTT. Its protein product is CASSFQGASTEAFF.